Listed below are T cell receptor beta chains from one sample, sequenced in a study of CD8+ T cells in alopecia areata. Sequencing used immunoSEQ multiplex PCR; TCRdb keeps in-frame clones, though not all of them. The table records around 21,000 clones, around three fifths of them present only once. Material: skin, obtained at week 4, from a patient treated with tofacitinib. These receptors were taken from a human donor with alopecia areata. CDR3s include the opening cysteine and the closing phenylalanine or tryptophan. Each record gives: V gene, D gene, J gene, clone size, CDR3 DNA, CDR3 protein. D genes are given only for firm matches. Part of the rows lack a size; the others show once, few, many or a class for expanded clones.

TRBV6-5	TRBD1	TRBJ2-7	-	TGTGCCAGCAGTCCCGGGACAGGCTCCTACGAGCAGTACTTC	CASSPGTGSYEQYF
TRBV5-8	-	TRBJ2-2	few	TGTGCCAGCAGCCTTGGCTTAGGGGACACCGGGGAGCTGTTTTTT	CASSLGLGDTGELFF
TRBV23-1	TRBD1	TRBJ1-3	-	TGCGCCAGCAGTCCCCGAGGGGGCTCTTTGGGAAACACCATATATTTT	CASSPRGGSLGNTIYF
TRBV7-2	TRBD2	TRBJ2-1	-	TGTGCCAGCAGCTTAGGCCTAGCGGGGTACAATGAGCAGTTCTTC	CASSLGLAGYNEQFF
TRBV4-1	TRBD1	TRBJ2-1	few	TGCGCCAGCAGCCAAACTCGCCTCAGGGGGAGCGCCTACAATGAGCAGTTCTTC	CASSQTRLRGSAYNEQFF
TRBV7-6	-	TRBJ2-5	few	TGTGCCAGCAGCTTAAGGGGGGTCCCCCAAGAGACCCAGTACTTC	CASSLRGVPQETQYF
TRBV25-1	TRBD2	TRBJ2-5	-	TGTGCCAGCAGTGGGATTCTAGCGGGTCCCCAAGAGACCCAGTACTTC	CASSGILAGPQETQYF
TRBV28	TRBD1	TRBJ1-5	few	TGTGCCAGCAGTTCCCTGCAGGGGGGGAATCAGCCCCAGCATTTT	CASSSLQGGNQPQHF
TRBV5-5	-	TRBJ1-3	-	TGTGCCAGCAGCTTGCCCCTCGTCCGCTCAGGAAACACCATATATTTT	CASSLPLVRSGNTIYF
TRBV6-6	TRBD1	TRBJ2-7	few	TGTGCCACCGGGGACAGTTACTACGAGCAGTACTTC	CATGDSYYEQYF
TRBV7-2	TRBD1	TRBJ1-2	-	TGTGCCAGCAGCTTCTGGGACAGGGATTTTGGCTACACCTTC	CASSFWDRDFGYTF
TRBV29-1	-	TRBJ2-7	-	TGCAGCGTTGGGCAGGGTTTCCGAGGTAACGAGCAGTACTTC	CSVGQGFRGNEQYF
TRBV5-5	-	TRBJ1-1	-	TGTGCCAGCAGCCATGGTGAGGGGGAGTGGGACACTGAAGCTTTCTTT	CASSHGEGEWDTEAFF
TRBV7-9	-	TRBJ1-2	-	TGTGCCAGCAGCTTTGGAGGGGCGGATGGCTACACCTTC	CASSFGGADGYTF
TRBV30	-	TRBJ2-7	-	TGTGCCTGGAGCTTGGGGCGTGACGAGCAGTACTTC	CAWSLGRDEQYF
TRBV19	-	TRBJ1-3	-	TGTGCCAGTGGACCTGTGACAGGCCGCTTAAAATTCTCTGGAAACACCATATATTTT	CASGPVTGRLKFSGNTIYF
TRBV9	-	TRBJ2-3	once	TGTGCCAGCAGCGTAGAAAGGAGGAGTTATTGGGGCACAGATACGCAGTATTTT	CASSVERRSYWGTDTQYF
TRBV10-3	-	TRBJ2-2	few	TGTGCCATCAGTTTAGGGAGGTCCATTAACACCGGGGAGCTGTTTTTT	CAISLGRSINTGELFF
TRBV5-1	TRBD1	TRBJ1-2	once	TGCGCCAGCTGGGACAGGGGTTATGGCTACACCTTC	CASWDRGYGYTF
TRBV5-5	TRBD1	TRBJ1-1	few	TGTGCCAGCAGCGCCCGACAGGGGGCAATCACTGAAGCTTTCTTT	CASSARQGAITEAFF
TRBV11-2	TRBD2	TRBJ2-2	once	TGTGCCAGCAGCTTAGGACTAGCGGGGGCCGGGGAGCTGTTTTTT	CASSLGLAGAGELFF
TRBV6-1	-	TRBJ1-6	-	TGTGCCAGCAGTGAATTAAGGGGTCCACTCAGCTCCTATAATTCACCCCTCCACTTT	CASSELRGPLSSYNSPLHF
TRBV7-2	-	TRBJ2-1	few	TGTGCCAGCAGCCAGGGGGGACACCTGAATGAGCAGTTCTTC	CASSQGGHLNEQFF
TRBV5-6	-	TRBJ2-1	-	TGTGCCAGCAGCTCTTTTTTCGGGCCTCCTGCCCAGGGGTTGCAGTTCTTC	CASSSFFGPPAQGLQFF
TRBV27	-	TRBJ2-7	-	TGTGCCAGCAGTTTCTTAACAGTTGGCCCCTACGAGCAGTACTTC	CASSFLTVGPYEQYF
TRBV5-6	-	TRBJ2-5	-	TGTGCCAGCAGCCCGTTTTTGACTCCGAAAGAGACCCAGTACTTC	CASSPFLTPKETQYF
TRBV7-9	-	TRBJ1-4	once	TGTGCCAGCAGCTTAGGTCGATTCGGGGATCCAACTAATGAAAAACTGTTTTTT	CASSLGRFGDPTNEKLFF
TRBV30	-	TRBJ1-1	-	TGTGCCTGGAGTGTTTGGGGGAACACTGAAGCTTTCTTT	CAWSVWGNTEAFF
TRBV4-1	-	TRBJ1-5	-	TGCGCCAGCAGCCAAGGAGGGGGGAGTCAGCCCCAGCATTTT	CASSQGGGSQPQHF
TRBV7-9	TRBD1	TRBJ2-7	-	TGTGCCAGCAGCTTAGTAGACAGGGGGGACTACGAGCAGTACTTC	CASSLVDRGDYEQYF
TRBV9	-	TRBJ2-3	once	TGTGCCAGCGCCCGTTCGTTGAGCTCAGATACGCAGTATTTT	CASARSLSSDTQYF
TRBV5-1	-	TRBJ1-4	-	TGCGCCAGCAGCTTGGCCGAATCTACTGAAAAACTGTTTTTT	CASSLAESTEKLFF
TRBV4-1	-	TRBJ1-2	-	TGCGCCAGCAGGCTAACTTCTTCAACAGCTATCAACTATGGCTACACCTTC	CASRLTSSTAINYGYTF
TRBV2	TRBD1	TRBJ2-7	-	TGTGCCAGCAGTGAAGCGCCCCTGACAGGGGTCTACGAGCAGTACTTC	CASSEAPLTGVYEQYF
TRBV30	-	TRBJ1-1	-	TGTGCCTGGACCGGACACATGAACACTGAAGCTTTCTTT	CAWTGHMNTEAFF
TRBV5-1	TRBD2	TRBJ2-1	-	TGCGCCAGCAGCCAGGGACTAGCATTTCACCATGAGCAGTTCTTC	CASSQGLAFHHEQFF
TRBV5-1	TRBD2	TRBJ2-2	few	TGCGCCAGCCGGGGGGCGAACACCGGGGAGCTGTTTTTT	CASRGANTGELFF
TRBV9	TRBD1	TRBJ1-1	few	TGTGCCAGCAGCGTAGGTGGGGACAGGGAAATGAACACTGAAGCTTTCTTT	CASSVGGDREMNTEAFF
TRBV7-2	-	TRBJ2-2	-	TGTGCCAGCAGCTTAAGTTTGTCAAGAAACACCGGGGAGCTGTTTTTT	CASSLSLSRNTGELFF
TRBV28	-	TRBJ2-5	few	TGTGCCAGCAGGCGGGACTTCCAAGAGACCCAGTACTTC	CASRRDFQETQYF
TRBV6-9	TRBD1	TRBJ1-6	-	TGTGCCAGCAGCCCCCAGATGAGATGTCGTGTGAAAGGGACAGGGATCCGACATAATTCACCCCTCCACTTT	CASSPQMRCRVKGTGIRHNSPLHF
TRBV15	-	TRBJ2-1	few	TGTGCCACCAGCAGAGATCGGAGCTCCTACAATGAGCAGTTCTTC	CATSRDRSSYNEQFF
TRBV4-1	-	TRBJ2-3	-	TGCGCCAGCAGCCCGACGCTAGCACTCCCCACAGATACGCAGTATTTT	CASSPTLALPTDTQYF
TRBV4-1	TRBD1	TRBJ1-2	few	TGCGCCAGCAGCCAACCCGGGACAGAGGCCTACACCTTC	CASSQPGTEAYTF
TRBV7-6	-	TRBJ1-6	-	TGTGCCAGCAGCTTAGTGATCGGCGGAAATTCACCCCTCCACTTT	CASSLVIGGNSPLHF
TRBV7-8	-	TRBJ1-1	medium-sized	TGTGCCAGCAGCTTACTCGCACAGAACACTGAAGCTTTCTTT	CASSLLAQNTEAFF
TRBV7-2	-	TRBJ1-1	-	TGTGCCAGCAGCTTAGAGGGGACCTCGAACACTGAAGCTTTCTTT	CASSLEGTSNTEAFF
TRBV29-1	-	TRBJ2-5	-	TGCAGCGTTGAAGATCAGAGGGGGATCAAAGAGACCCAGTACTTC	CSVEDQRGIKETQYF
TRBV7-9	TRBD1	TRBJ2-3	-	TGTGCCAGCAGCTTAGAGGGGACAGGGTCGGAGTATTTT	CASSLEGTGSEYF
TRBV5-6	TRBD1	TRBJ1-2	-	TGTGCCAGCAGCCACGGAGGGACAGGGGTCTCTCTTTATGGCTACACCTTC	CASSHGGTGVSLYGYTF
TRBV5-8	TRBD2	TRBJ2-3	-	TGTGCCAGCAGCTTGGGAGCAGCGGGGGCCCCAGATACGCAGTATTTT	CASSLGAAGAPDTQYF
TRBV6-5	TRBD1	TRBJ1-1	few	TGTGCCAGCAGCCGTGACAGGGCCGCTGAAGCTTTCTTT	CASSRDRAAEAFF
TRBV5-1	TRBD1	TRBJ2-2	few	TGCGCCAGCAGCGGACAGGGGACCGGGGAGCTGTTTTTT	CASSGQGTGELFF
TRBV25-1	-	TRBJ1-6	-	TGTGCCAGCAGTGAATCCATTAATTCACCCCTCCACTTT	CASSESINSPLHF